This TCR beta chain was recovered during a study of human T cells and chemical hapten exposure. Looking at the study overall: TCR yield per sample varied, mainly due to pooled library volumes. Study findings and constraints: With regard to DPC sensitization, TCRs above 1 in 1000 frequency did not change.

The library gave individual cDNA molecules unique molecular identifiers. In the authors' methods: Samples held a median of roughly 100,000 TCRs, range about 23,224–700,000. One entry per CDR3 protein, called by TCRdb with MiXCR from the reads. It is TCRdb's table, rather than the study itself, that gives the V and J calls and clone size. The sample comprises 100,000 to 150,000 distinct CDR3 sequences, 8.5% of which are singletons, and about 1.4% rests with the top ten. Extraction of total RNA was performed on unfractionated whole blood. Notes on this clonotype: What it binds is unknown.

CDR3 length equals 13 residues. V lost 6 bases, J lost 1 base, and 9 bases lay in between. Germline CDR1 is LNHDA and CDR2 is SQIVND (reference sequence). The rearrangement links TRBV19 to TRBJ1-1, with D maybe TRBD1 (6 bases). The receptor was derived from a human donor in good health. Some clones in this sample may be carry-over from other donors' samples. Source material: whole blood. The CDR3 bases are TGTGCCAGTAGGACAGGACCGAACACTGAAGCTTTCTTT. Residues: CASRTGPNTEAFF.